This entry features one TCR beta chain sequence. The record originates from a study of blood T cell repertoires in COVID-19. Study at large: COVID-19 samples collected from the United States, Italy and Spain covered acute and convalescent phases. T cells, B-cell-depleted T cells, or PBMCs provided the cDNA or gDNA that served as material.

The CDR3 covers 14 residues. Germline V gives CDR1 SEHNR, CDR2 FQNEAQ (reference sequence). Trimming cost V 5 bases and J 6 bases, with 14 bases left between them. Per the original methods: Using reference gene primer amplification, nucleated cell counts were estimated. Some clones are missing from TCRdb's copy, which holds only in-frame ones; the method was immunoSEQ multiplex PCR. Clonal size and the V and J genes are those of that table, whereas D and trimming came from the DNA. Of about 230,000 clones listed, roughly 84% are singletons. The material sequenced was peripheral blood. The chain employs TRBV7-9 and TRBJ2-1, with D perhaps matching TRBD1 (7 bases). This TCR derives from a woman between 50 and 59 years old with acute or convalescent COVID-19. The CDR3: CASSAGTALNEQFF. The CDR3 region has the DNA TGTGCCAGCAGCGCGGGGACAGCCCTCAATGAGCAGTTCTTC.